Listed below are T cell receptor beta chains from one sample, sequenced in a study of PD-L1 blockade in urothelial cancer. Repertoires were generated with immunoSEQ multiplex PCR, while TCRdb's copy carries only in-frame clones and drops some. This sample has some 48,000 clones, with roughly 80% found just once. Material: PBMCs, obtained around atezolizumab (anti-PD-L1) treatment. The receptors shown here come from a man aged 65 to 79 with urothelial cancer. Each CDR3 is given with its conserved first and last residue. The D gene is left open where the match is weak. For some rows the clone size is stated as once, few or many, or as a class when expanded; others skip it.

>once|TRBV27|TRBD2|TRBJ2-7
TGTGCCAGCAGTTTCGGAGCGGGAGGGGCCTACGAGCAGTACTTC
CASSFGAGGAYEQYF
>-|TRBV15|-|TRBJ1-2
TGTGCCACCAGCAGAGATGGGCGAGGCTACACCTTC
CATSRDGRGYTF
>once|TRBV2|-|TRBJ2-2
TGTGCCAGCAGCCTTCAAACAGCAAACACCGGGGAGCTGTTTTTT
CASSLQTANTGELFF
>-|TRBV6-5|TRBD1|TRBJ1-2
TGTGCCAGCGGCCTCACAGGGGGCGGCTATGGCTACACCTTC
CASGLTGGGYGYTF
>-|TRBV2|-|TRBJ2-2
TGTGCCAGCAAACAGGGAGTTGCCGGGGAGCTGTTTTTT
CASKQGVAGELFF
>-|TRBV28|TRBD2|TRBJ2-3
TGTGCCAGCAGTTTAGGGACTAGCGGGAGGGCTAGCACAGATACGCAGTATTTT
CASSLGTSGRASTDTQYF
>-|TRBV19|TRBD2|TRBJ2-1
TGTGCCAGTAAGACTAGCGGCAATGAGCAGTTCTTC
CASKTSGNEQFF
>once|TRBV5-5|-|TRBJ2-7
TGTGCCAGCAGCTTGGATGGCGGAGCCTACGAGCAGTACTTC
CASSLDGGAYEQYF
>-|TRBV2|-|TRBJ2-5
TGTGCCAGCAGTGAAGAACAGACGGCACAAGAGACCCAGTACTTC
CASSEEQTAQETQYF
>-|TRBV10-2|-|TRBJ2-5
TGCGCCAGCAGTGAGTCTCGGGGAGAGACCCAGTACTTC
CASSESRGETQYF
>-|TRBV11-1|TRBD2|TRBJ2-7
TGTGCCAGCAGCCCCGGGACTAGCCTTTCCGAGCAGTACTTC
CASSPGTSLSEQYF
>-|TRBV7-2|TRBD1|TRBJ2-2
TGTGCCAGCAGCTTAAGTTGGGACAGGGGGCTTAGCGGGGAGCTGTTTTTT
CASSLSWDRGLSGELFF
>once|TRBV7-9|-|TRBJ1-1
TGTGCCAGCAGCTTTCAACAAATGAACACTGAAGCTTTCTTT
CASSFQQMNTEAFF
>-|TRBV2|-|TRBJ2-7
TGTGCCAGCCGTCCCAGGGTGGACGGCGAGCAGTACTTC
CASRPRVDGEQYF
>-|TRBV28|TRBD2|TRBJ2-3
TGTGCCAGCAGTTTGGCTAGCGGGATGGGGGGAACAGATACGCAGTATTTT
CASSLASGMGGTDTQYF
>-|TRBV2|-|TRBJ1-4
TGTGCCAGCATCCTTAATGAAAAACTGTTTTTT
CASILNEKLFF